This T cell receptor (beta chain) was recovered during a study of T cells after yellow fever vaccination. Study-level background: With SMART-Seq v4 Ultra Low Input, the fractions containing low cell numbers were prepared.

This clonotype came up a few times. The antigen remains unidentified. 5'RACE template switching generated TCR cDNA, adding a universal primer site and UMIs. MiXCR, applied by TCRdb to the 5' RACE reads, yields one record per CDR3 protein. This table holds hundreds of thousands of distinct CDR3 sequences, approximately 18% found once. Overall study findings and caveats: Weaker in magnitude, the secondary response showed a faster peak on day 5 versus 15. Repertoires obtained by FACS sorting could include abundant clonotypes that entered as contaminants from the bulk population.

This TCR was sampled from a man between 18 and 35 years old who received the YFV17D yellow fever vaccine. This specimen was PBMCs, taken before the yellow fever booster vaccination.

The CDR3 DNA is TGTGCCAGCAGGACAGGGGGAAGTTACTATGGCTACACCTTC. Translating it yields CASRTGGSYYGYTF. The chain recombines TRBV12-3 or TRBV12-4 with TRBJ1-2; 9 nucleotides match TRBD1. The CDR3 has 14 residues. Trimming took 6 bases from V and 3 from J; bases not matched to a gene: 5.